The 19 T cell receptor beta chains presented below share a single source sample, sequenced in a study of post-analysis software for immune sequencing data. Study results and limitations: Included in a set of about five TRBV segments more frequent in patients than controls were TRBV5-6, TRBV5-1 and TRBV20-1.

No antigens are known for them. Unique molecular identifiers tagged the TCR beta cDNA libraries. Using its own MiXCR run on the PCR reads, TCRdb lists one record per CDR3 protein. The sample holds 820,000 or so distinct CDR3 sequences; around 50% are singletons and the top ten take under 6%. What was sequenced was blood. The receptors stem from a girl aged 5-17 years with multiple sclerosis.

J is TRBJ2-7 and V is TRBV27; TRBD2 aligns across 7 bases. CDR1 is MNHEY and CDR2 is SMNVEV in the germline V gene (reference sequence). With V trimmed by 0 bases and J by 0 bases, 8 bases remained unmatched. This CDR3 has 17 amino acids. The CDR3 region has the DNA TGTGCCAGCAGTTTATCGAAGGGCGGGAGCTACTCCTACGAGCAGTACTTC. Its protein product is CASSLSKGGSYSYEQYF.

The chain recombines TRBV27 with TRBJ2-4, with TRBD2 as a possible D gene (6 bases). TRBJ2-7 explains the end of the DNA better; the J call may be wrong. This CDR3 spans 14 amino acids. From germline, CDR1 is MNHEY and CDR2 SMNVEV (reference sequence). CDR3 protein: CASSFTSQAYEQYF. CDR3 DNA sequence: TGTGCCAGCAGTTTCACTAGCCAAGCCTACGAGCAGTACTTC.

This chain uses TRBV12-3 or TRBV12-4 with TRBJ1-2; no definite D call. CDR3 length: 13 amino acids. Trimming took off 5 bases at V and 0 bases at J, with 7 bases between the two ends. The CDR3 here is CASSARTNYGYTF. The CDR3 DNA follows: TGTGCCAGCAGTGCCAGAACTAACTATGGCTACACCTTC.

This clonotype was detected only a few times. This chain links TRBV20-1 with TRBJ2-1; D remains unclear. The germline V gene has CDR1 DFQATT and CDR2 SNEGSKA (reference sequence). The CDR3 has 11 amino acids. The V end was cut by 1 base, the J end by 5 bases, with 3 bases between. CDR3: CSARGHNEQFF. DNA of the CDR3: TGCAGTGCTAGAGGACACAATGAGCAGTTCTTC.

The V and J genes are TRBV2 and TRBJ2-1; 11 bases agree with TRBD2. J gave up 7 bases and V 6 bases, and 8 bases lay outside the gene matches. Germline values: CDR1 SNHLY, CDR2 FYNNEI. The CDR3 is made up of 15 amino acids. CDR3 coding DNA: TGTGCCAGCAGGGTGGGACTAGCGGAGTCGAATGAGCAGTTCTTC. This gives the protein CASRVGLAESNEQFF.

In DNA form, the CDR3 reads TGTGCCAGCAGCTTAGCGCTGAATAGCGGCGAATCCTACGAGCAGTACTTC. Its translation is CASSLALNSGESYEQYF. The rearrangement joins TRBV7-9 to TRBJ2-7; D is perhaps TRBD2 (6 bases). The CDR3 covers 17 residues. CDR1 and CDR2 (germline): SEHNR, FQNEAQ (reference sequence). Deletions cut 0 bases from V and 1 base from J, with 16 bases between.

The chain combines TRBV12-3 or TRBV12-4 with TRBJ2-7; 7 bases agree with TRBD1. Losses at the gene ends were 6 bases for V and 3 bases for J; bases not matched to a gene: 14. The CDR3 is 16 residues long. The CDR3 nucleotides are TGTGCCAGCAGGCTATCGAGACAGGGCCCCGACTACGAGCAGTACTTC. Amino acids: CASRLSRQGPDYEQYF.

This clonotype turned up a few times. V gene TRBV2 combines with J gene TRBJ1-2, with D unclear. This CDR3 has 13 amino acids. CDR1 SNHLY and CDR2 FYNNEI come from the germline V gene. V lost 1 base to trimming and J lost 1 base, with 4 bases between them. This chain's CDR3 is CASSEGYNYGYTF. The CDR3 nucleotides are TGTGCCAGCAGTGAAGGTTATAACTATGGCTACACCTTC. The full variable domain, in which reference TRBV2 and TRBJ1-2 provide the parts outside the CDR3, is EPEVTQTPSHQVTQMGQEVILRCVPISNHLYFYWYRQILGQKVEFLVSFYNNEISEKSEIFDDQFSVERPDGSNFTLKIRSTKLEDSAMYFCASSEGYNYGYTFGSGTRLTVV.

The chain employs TRBV2 and TRBJ2-5; D may be TRBD1 or TRBD2 (5 bases each). Germline-derived CDR1 and CDR2 are SNHLY and FYNNEI. This CDR3 region has 11 residues. Trimming took off 7 bases at V and 11 bases at J, with 14 bases between the two ends. CDR3 residues: CASTYHEGQYF. The CDR3 coding sequence is TGTGCCAGCACTTATCACGAGGGGCAGTACTTC.

The V gene is TRBV27, the J gene TRBJ2-7; possible D gene TRBD2, 5 bases. Looked up from germline, CDR1 is MNHEY and CDR2 is SMNVEV (reference sequence). The CDR3 is 15 residues long. V gave up 6 bases and J gave up 2 bases, with 17 bases separating them. The CDR3 DNA reads TGTGCCAGCAGCCCTCCTGCCCACGGGGCCTACGAGCAGTACTTC. It specifies CASSPPAHGAYEQYF.

The gene calls are TRBV6-1 and TRBJ1-4; no reliable D call. Per germline, CDR1 MNHNS and CDR2 SASEGT. The CDR3 length is 16 residues. V was clipped by 2 bases and J by 4 bases, with 14 bases between them. The CDR3 loop reads CASSEFSLSRNEKLFF. The DNA for the CDR3 is TGTGCCAGCAGTGAATTCTCGCTTTCCCGTAATGAAAAACTGTTTTTT.

The rearrangement links TRBV7-3 to TRBJ2-1; D possibly corresponds to TRBD1 (6 bases). Trimming left V 4 bases short and J 10 bases short, with 14 bases between. Germline CDR1 reads SGHTA; CDR2 reads FQGTGA. The CDR3 consists of 13 residues. CDR3 in DNA: TGTGCCAGCAGCTCGACAGGTAACGGCGAGCAGTTCTTC. This translates into CASSSTGNGEQFF.

In this sample, this clonotype turned up a few times. This rearrangement joins TRBV20-1 to TRBJ2-1; 9 bases align to TRBD2. Germline V gives CDR1 DFQATT, CDR2 SNEGSKA (reference sequence). The CDR3 has 15 amino acids. With 3 bases clipped from V and 9 bases from J, the junction kept 12 bases outside the gene matches. CDR3 nucleotides: TGCAGTGCTAGTAATCCTCTAGCGGGGCCCAGTGAGCAGTTCTTC. It translates to CSASNPLAGPSEQFF.

V usage is TRBV20-1 and J usage is TRBJ1-2, with 8 nucleotides matching TRBD1. V was pared by 5 bases and J by 4 bases, with 9 bases of the junction left unmatched. Germline loops: CDR1 DFQATT, CDR2 SNEGSKA (reference sequence). The length of the CDR3 is 14 residues. The CDR3 region is CSAPGPDRGYGYTF. The CDR3, as DNA: TGCAGTGCTCCAGGACCTGACAGGGGCTATGGCTACACCTTC.

The V and J genes are TRBV7-2 and TRBJ2-3; D gene ambiguous. V lost 2 bases to trimming and J lost 4 bases, with 16 bases between them. The germline V gene has CDR1 SGHTA and CDR2 FQGNSA. CDR3 length: 16 amino acids. CDR3 in DNA: TGTGCCAGCAGCTTACTAACGCAGTCGGTCGCAGATACGCAGTATTTT. Protein product: CASSLLTQSVADTQYF.

The V gene is TRBV12-3 or TRBV12-4, the J gene TRBJ2-3, with 9 bases fitting TRBD2. The CDR3 is 16 amino acids. With 5 bases clipped from V and 4 bases from J, the junction kept 10 bases outside the gene matches. CDR3 DNA sequence: TGTGCCAGCAGTCCCGAGCGGGGGGCCAGGGCAGATACGCAGTATTTT. Amino acids: CASSPERGARADTQYF.

This chain connects TRBV4-1 to TRBJ2-1; a weak D match, TRBD2 (6 bases). V gave up 0 bases and J gave up 10 bases, with 16 bases separating them. CDR1 is MGHRA, CDR2 YSYEKL, per germline. The CDR3 consists of 15 residues. CDR3 DNA sequence: TGCGCCAGCAGCCAAGATGCAGCGGGCCCTATAGAGCAGTTCTTC. Amino acid sequence: CASSQDAAGPIEQFF.

V is TRBV2 and J is TRBJ2-4, with 10 bases lining up with TRBD1. The J call could be wrong; TRBJ2-7 is a better fit for the DNA end. This CDR3 is 17 amino acids long. The germline gives CDR1 SNHLY, CDR2 FYNNEI. The CDR3 nucleotides read TGTGCCAGCAGAGCTCCCGGGACAGGGGATAGTTCCTACGAGCAGTACTTC. Translating it yields CASRAPGTGDSSYEQYF.

With regard to this clonotype: Germline is not matched at one junction end, which may reflect a read error. This chain connects TRBV5-1 to TRBJ2-4, with TRBD2 matching over 10 bases. The CDR3 is 15 amino acids. The germline V gene encodes CDR1 SGHRS and CDR2 YFSETQ. The CDR3 DNA is TGCGCCAGCAGCTTTTCTGAGCGGGGGGGCTCCATTCGGTACTTC. Translating gives CASSFSERGGSIRYF.